The rows below give T cell receptor beta chains drawn from one sample of a study of OX40 agonist ivuxolimab in advanced cancers. Method: immunoSEQ multiplex PCR; TCRdb's copy keeps in-frame clones and lacks some. The sample holds under 95,000 clones; around nine tenths are singletons and the top ten take over 0.6%. Sequenced here: CD4+ or CD8+ T cells sorted from blood, sampled in a trial of the OX40 agonist ivuxolimab. These receptors originate from an adult with an advanced solid tumor such as melanoma, head and neck, liver or kidney cancer. Both conserved end residues are part of each CDR3. The D gene is left open where the match is weak. The size of a clone is reported for some rows only, either as once, few or many, or as a class for expanded clones.

TRBV29-1	TRBJ2-2	TRBD2	16	.	CSVSHGLAGGTGELFF	TGCAGCGTCTCCCACGGACTAGCGGGGGGCACCGGGGAGCTGTTTTTT
TRBV2	TRBJ2-3	.	17	.	CASSEFVGGASTDTQYF	TGTGCCAGCAGTGAATTTGTCGGTGGCGCCAGCACAGATACGCAGTATTTT
TRBV7-2	TRBJ1-3	TRBD1	18	.	CASSPGTGVRSSGNTIYF	TGTGCCAGCAGCCCAGGGACAGGAGTTAGGAGCTCTGGAAACACCATATATTTT
TRBV11-3	TRBJ2-5	.	15	few	CASSGNGQLQETQYF	TGTGCCAGCAGCGGAAATGGACAGCTGCAAGAGACCCAGTACTTC
TRBV21-1	TRBJ2-1	.	21	few	CASRSQNELAGVPLNYNEQFF	TGTGCCAGCAGATCCCAAAATGAACTAGCGGGAGTACCACTAAATTACAATGAGCAGTTCTTC
TRBV2	TRBJ1-6	.	13	.	CASSKLLNSPLHF	TGTGCCAGCAGTAAACTCCTTAATTCACCCCTCCACTTT
TRBV10-2	TRBJ2-5	TRBD2	16	once	CATQLTSGGAGETQYF	TGCGCCACCCAACTGACTAGCGGGGGGGCAGGGGAGACCCAGTACTTC
TRBV6-1	TRBJ1-1	.	14	.	CASSPGLMNTEAFF	TGTGCCAGCAGTCCAGGGCTTATGAACACTGAAGCTTTCTTT
TRBV30	TRBJ1-2	.	14	.	CASQGGDLNYGYTF	TGTGCCTCGCAGGGAGGGGACCTTAACTATGGCTACACCTTC
TRBV30	TRBJ1-2	.	16	once	CAWSVPRPTRGYGYTF	TGTGCCTGGAGTGTACCACGGCCGACAAGGGGTTATGGCTACACCTTC
TRBV9	TRBJ1-2	.	14	few	CASSAGQTPRGYTF	TGTGCCAGCAGCGCCGGACAGACACCCAGGGGCTACACCTTC
TRBV4-1	TRBJ1-2	.	16	once	CASSQDLVEGNYGYTF	TGCGCCAGCAGCCAAGATCTAGTAGAAGGCAACTATGGCTACACCTTC
TRBV29-1	TRBJ1-4	.	14	.	CSVELTEHYEKLFF	TGCAGCGTTGAACTGACAGAACACTATGAAAAACTGTTTTTT
TRBV10-2	TRBJ2-5	.	15	few	CATKRGTGSWETQYF	TGCGCCACCAAACGAGGAACAGGGTCCTGGGAGACCCAGTACTTC
TRBV19	TRBJ1-4	.	15	medium-sized	CASSPIGQRGEKLFF	TGTGCCAGTAGCCCAATCGGACAGAGGGGGGAAAAACTGTTTTTT
TRBV30	TRBJ1-2	.	12	few	CAWRAGTLGYTF	TGTGCCTGGAGGGCCGGGACGCTTGGCTACACCTTC
TRBV15	TRBJ1-4	TRBD1	15	.	CATSREQGAAEKLFF	TGTGCCACCAGCAGAGAACAGGGGGCCGCTGAAAAACTGTTTTTT
TRBV4-1	TRBJ1-4	TRBD1	18	.	CASSQEGFGGQGNEKLFF	TGCGCCAGCAGCCAAGAAGGATTTGGGGGACAGGGGAATGAAAAACTGTTTTTT
TRBV28	TRBJ1-1	.	13	.	CASSFPLSYEAFF	TGTGCCAGCAGTTTCCCGCTTTCGTATGAAGCTTTCTTT
TRBV28	TRBJ1-1	.	12	.	CASSRQKTEAFF	TGTGCCAGCAGTCGACAGAAGACTGAAGCTTTCTTT
TRBV11-1	TRBJ1-1	.	14	few	CASSLEGPKTEAFF	TGTGCCAGCAGCTTAGAGGGTCCTAAAACTGAAGCTTTCTTT
TRBV15	TRBJ2-5	.	15	.	CATSRDRNTQETQYF	TGTGCCACCAGCAGAGATAGGAACACTCAAGAGACCCAGTACTTC
TRBV9	TRBJ2-3	.	13	once	CASSQGGTDTQYF	TGTGCCAGCAGCCAGGGGGGGACAGATACGCAGTATTTT
TRBV5-1	TRBJ1-4	TRBD1	15	.	CASSLEGQGNEKLFF	TGCGCCAGCAGCTTGGAGGGACAGGGAAACGAAAAACTGTTTTTT
TRBV7-2	TRBJ2-5	.	16	.	CASRPDGASARGTQYF	TGTGCCAGCAGGCCTGACGGGGCTAGCGCGAGGGGGACCCAGTACTTC
TRBV6-5	TRBJ2-1	.	14	.	CASRRGEPRNEQFF	TGTGCCAGCAGGAGGGGGGAGCCAAGGAATGAGCAGTTCTTC